This record concerns one TCR beta chain sequence. CDR3 length: 15 residues. In germline, CDR1 is MNHEY, CDR2 SMNVEV (reference sequence). V gave up 0 bases and J gave up 7 bases, with 10 bases separating them. These data originate in a study of blood T cell repertoires in COVID-19. Study-level information: Collection of acute and convalescent COVID-19 samples took place in the United States, Italy and Spain.

Sequencing was performed with immunoSEQ multiplex PCR; in TCRdb, only in-frame clones are kept and a portion is missing. This table has 250,000 to 300,000 clones, nearly 90% appearing once. This TCR was sampled from a woman in her forties or fifties who had been exposed to COVID-19. The genes are TRBV27 and TRBJ1-6; D perhaps matches TRBD1 (6 bases). The sequenced sample was PBMCs or T cells enriched from blood (not recorded which). As DNA, the CDR3 is TGTGCCAGCAGTTTATCGCAGGGGAGAAATTCACCCCTCCACTTT. Translation: CASSLSQGRNSPLHF.